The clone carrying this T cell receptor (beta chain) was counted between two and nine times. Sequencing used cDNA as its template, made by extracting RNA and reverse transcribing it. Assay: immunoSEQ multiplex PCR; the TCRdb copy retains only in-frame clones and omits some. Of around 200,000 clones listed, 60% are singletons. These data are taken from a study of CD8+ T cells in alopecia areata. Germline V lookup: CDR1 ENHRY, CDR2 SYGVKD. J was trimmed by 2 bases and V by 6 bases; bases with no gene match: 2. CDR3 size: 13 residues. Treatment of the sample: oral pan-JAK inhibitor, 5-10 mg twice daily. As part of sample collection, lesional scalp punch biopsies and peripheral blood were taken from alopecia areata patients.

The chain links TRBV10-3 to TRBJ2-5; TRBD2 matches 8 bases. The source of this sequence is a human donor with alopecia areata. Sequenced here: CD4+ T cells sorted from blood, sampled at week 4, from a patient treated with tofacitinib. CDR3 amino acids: CAIRPSGQETQYF. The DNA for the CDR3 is TGTGCCATCAGGCCTAGCGGGCAAGAGACCCAGTACTTC.